This TCR beta chain was captured by sequencing in a study of shared clonotypes between healthy human individuals. Study-level background: Donors had three CD4 naive, three CD4 memory, two CD8 naive and one CD8 memory plate apiece.

CDR3 length: 13 residues. CDR1 and CDR2 from the germline V gene are MGHRA and YSYEKL. Trimming shortened V by 4 bases and J by 4 bases, and 11 bases separated the two germline ends. In this sample, this clone turned up a few times. Its target is unknown. Study results and caveats: Sequencing depth was expected to influence donor clonotype sharing. The naive CD4 repertoires of a few donors were compared, and around 4.9% of clonotypes were shared.

Original methodology: Filtering was not the same, since immunoSEQ gave junction-only sequences without quality scores. Some clones are missing from TCRdb's copy, which holds only in-frame ones; the method was immunoSEQ multiplex PCR. The DNA was the basis for D and trimming; V, J and clone size are from that table. The repertoire holds 550,000 to 850,000 clones, with roughly 70% as singletons. This rearrangement joins TRBV4-1 to TRBJ2-7, with a possible D match to TRBD1 (6 bases). This clonotype originated in a woman younger than 45 in good health. Sequencing was done on a sample of memory CD4+ T cells sorted from blood. Stated subset: CD45RA-negative fraction. The CDR3 nucleotides read TGCGCCAGCAGCCTAGCGACAGGATACGAGCAGTACTTC. Translated: CASSLATGYEQYF.